The next 3 T cell receptor beta chains were all read from a single sample in a study of blood T cells in healthy people across ages. Alongside a J-beta primer mix, a sample-barcoded 5' primer served in a second PCR lasting roughly 6 to 12 cycles. Each CDR3 protein is one row after TCRdb ran MiXCR on the 5' RACE reads. The data show about 290,000 distinct CDR3 sequences, roughly 27% seen once. Sequenced: blood. The receptors were gathered from a woman aged 70-85 years in good health.

This clonotype was counted only a few times. CDR3 amino acids: CASSQEQGRREQFF. For the CDR3, the DNA is TGTGCCAGCAGCCAAGAACAGGGGAGGCGGGAGCAGTTCTTC. This chain connects TRBV3-1 to TRBJ2-5, with a weak D call TRBD1 (7 bases). The better agreement between TRBJ2-1 and the DNA end casts doubt on the J call. CDR3 length: 14 residues. Germline lookup yields CDR1 LGHDT and CDR2 YNNKEL (reference sequence).

This clonotype was detected only a few times. The V and J genes are TRBV6-1 and TRBJ2-7; D possibly uses TRBD1 or TRBD2 (5 bases each). This CDR3 contains 14 residues. V lost 8 bases to trimming and J lost 6 bases, with 20 bases between them. In germline, CDR1 is MNHNS, CDR2 SASEGT. CDR3 region: CASGDGAGVREQYF. As DNA, the CDR3 is TGTGCCAGCGGGGACGGGGCCGGGGTTCGCGAGCAGTACTTC.

This clonotype turned up a few times. V and J are TRBV5-8 and TRBJ1-5; D may be TRBD1 (5 bases). Per the germline V gene, CDR1 is SGHTS and CDR2 is YDEGEE. The CDR3 spans 17 residues. Trimming left V 1 base short and J 0 bases short, with 14 bases between. Here the CDR3 DNA reads TGTGCCAGCAGCTTGAGCGGGGGAGCTTATAGCAATCAGCCCCAGCATTTT. Amino acid sequence: CASSLSGGAYSNQPQHF.